What follows are 9 T cell receptor beta chains derived from one specimen sequenced in a study of T cell responses to AZD1222 COVID-19 vaccine. TCRdb keeps only in-frame clones here, not all; method: immunoSEQ multiplex PCR. The profile shows 120,000 or so clones, approximately 90% of them singletons. Sequencing used peripheral blood, obtained 28 days after the second AZD1222 dose. The receptors shown here come from an adult who received the AZD1222 COVID-19 vaccine.

In the case of this clone: This same CDR3 is encoded by further DNA sequences in the sample. The chain combines TRBV10-3 with TRBJ1-5, with 7 bases that match TRBD1. This CDR3 is built from 14 residues. The V gene end was trimmed by 4 bases and the J gene end by 4 bases; junction bases not matched to a gene: 4. Per germline, CDR1 ENHRY and CDR2 SYGVKD. CDR3 DNA sequence: TGTGCCATCAGTGGACAGGGTGGAAATCAGCCCCAGCATTTT. It codes for CAISGQGGNQPQHF.

The CDR3, as DNA: TGTGCCAGCAGTGCCAGAACCAACAGGGAAGGGTATGGCTACACCTTC. Its protein product is CASSARTNREGYGYTF. V usage is TRBV27 and J usage is TRBJ1-2, with a weak D call TRBD1 (6 bases). The CDR3 covers 16 residues. V lost 5 bases and J lost 5, with 21 bases in between. The germline CDR1 and CDR2 sequences are MNHEY and SMNVEV (reference sequence).

The genes are TRBV7-8 and TRBJ1-1, with TRBD1 matching over 10 bases. CDR1 and CDR2 (germline): SGHVS, FQNEAQ. There are 17 residues in the CDR3. V lost 5 bases, J lost 0 bases, and 9 bases stayed unmatched. CDR3 region: CASSLRDRGLMNTEAFF. CDR3 DNA: TGTGCCAGCAGCCTCCGGGACAGGGGACTTATGAACACTGAAGCTTTCTTT.

The chain employs TRBV27 and TRBJ2-7, with D uncertain. Germline lookup yields CDR1 MNHEY and CDR2 SMNVEV (reference sequence). This CDR3 region has 13 residues. The V gene lost 3 bases and the J gene lost 2 bases, with 8 bases spanning the gap. The CDR3 protein is CASSFFSTYEQYF. DNA for the CDR3: TGTGCCAGCAGTTTTTTTAGTACCTACGAGCAGTACTTC.

The chain carries TRBV5-4 and TRBJ1-2; 9 positions match TRBD1. CDR1 and CDR2 from the germline V gene are SGHNT and YYREEE (reference sequence). The CDR3 is made up of 14 amino acids. Trimming removed 1 base from V and 7 bases from J; junction bases left unmatched: 5. The CDR3 sequence: CASSLWTGEAGYTF. The CDR3 nucleotides read TGTGCCAGCAGCTTGTGGACAGGGGAGGCTGGCTACACCTTC. Full variable domain (outside the CDR3, taken from reference TRBV5-4 and TRBJ1-2): ETGVTQSPTHLIKTRGQQVTLRCSSQSGHNTVSWYQQALGQGPQFIFQYYREEENGRGNFPPRFSGLQFPNYSSELNVNALELDDSALYLCASSLWTGEAGYTFGSGTRLTVV.

This rearrangement joins TRBV30 to TRBJ2-7; D call uncertain. V was shortened by 0 bases and J by 3 bases, with 9 bases between the two germline ends. Germline lookup yields CDR1 GTSNPN and CDR2 SVGIG (reference sequence). The CDR3 spans 13 residues. The CDR3 sequence: CAWSVARRYEQYF. The CDR3 nucleotides are TGTGCCTGGAGTGTTGCCAGGCGCTACGAGCAGTACTTC.

A single count supports this clone. The rearrangement uses TRBV20-1 and TRBJ2-3, with D hard to call. The V end lost 3 bases, the J end lost 5 bases, and 15 bases lay between the germline ends. The CDR3 is made up of 14 amino acids. Germline V CDR1 and CDR2: DFQATT, SNEGSKA (reference sequence). The DNA for the CDR3 is TGCAGTGCTAGTTGGTCAGAAATGAGAGATACGCAGTATTTT. Its protein is CSASWSEMRDTQYF.

The chain carries TRBV28 and TRBJ1-5; no definite D call. The CDR3 totals 13 residues. CDR1 is MDHEN, CDR2 SYDVKM, per germline. The V end lost 3 bases, the J end lost 3 bases, and 6 bases lay between the germline ends. The CDR3 region is CASSLRDNQPQHF. CDR3 nucleotides: TGTGCCAGCAGTTTGAGAGACAATCAGCCCCAGCATTTT. Filled out from reference TRBV28 and TRBJ1-5, the complete variable domain reads DVKVTQSSRYLVKRTGEKVFLECVQDMDHENMFWYRQDPGLGLRLIYFSYDVKMKEKGDIPEGYSVSREKKERFSLILESASTNQTSMYLCASSLRDNQPQHFGDGTRLSIL.

The chain recombines TRBV11-2 with TRBJ2-1, with D possibly being TRBD2 (6 bases). The CDR3 spans 16 residues. CDR1 is SGHAT, CDR2 FQNNGV, per germline. V was pared by 5 bases and J by 1 base, with 15 bases between. In nucleotides, the CDR3 is TGTGCCAGCAGCCCGGCGCCCAGCGGGTCCTACAATGAGCAGTTCTTC. Protein product: CASSPAPSGSYNEQFF.